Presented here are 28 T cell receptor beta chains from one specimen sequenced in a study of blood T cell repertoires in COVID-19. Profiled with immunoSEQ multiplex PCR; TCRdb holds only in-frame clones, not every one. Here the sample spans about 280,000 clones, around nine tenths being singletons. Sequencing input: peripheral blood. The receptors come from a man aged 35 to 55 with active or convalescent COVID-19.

CDR3 bases: TGTGCCAGCAGCCAAGATGCGCAGGGGGCTTGGGGTACTGAAGCTTTCTTT. Amino acids: CASSQDAQGAWGTEAFF. The gene calls are TRBV3-1 (or the pseudogene TRBV3-2) and TRBJ1-1; 8 bases agree with TRBD1. The CDR3 consists of 17 residues. CDR1 LGHDT and CDR2 YNNKEL come from the germline V gene (reference sequence). After removal of 0 bases from V and 5 bases from J, the junction contained 11 bases not matched to a gene.

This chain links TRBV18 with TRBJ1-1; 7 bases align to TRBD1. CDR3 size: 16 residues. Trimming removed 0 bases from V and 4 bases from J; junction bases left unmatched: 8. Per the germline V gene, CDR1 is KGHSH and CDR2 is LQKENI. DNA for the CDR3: TGTGCCAGCTCACCACCTCCTAGCCAGGGGGGCACTGAAGCTTTCTTT. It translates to CASSPPPSQGGTEAFF.

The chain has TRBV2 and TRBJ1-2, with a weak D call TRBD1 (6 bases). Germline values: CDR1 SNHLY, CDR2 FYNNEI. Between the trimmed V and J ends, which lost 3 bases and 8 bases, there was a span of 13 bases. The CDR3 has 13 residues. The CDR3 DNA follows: TGTGCCAGCAGTGAGAACAGGGAAGACGGCTACACCTTC. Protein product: CASSENREDGYTF. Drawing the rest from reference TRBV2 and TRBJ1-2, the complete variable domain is EPEVTQTPSHQVTQMGQEVILRCVPISNHLYFYWYRQILGQKVEFLVSFYNNEISEKSEIFDDQFSVERPDGSNFTLKIRSTKLEDSAMYFCASSENREDGYTFGSGTRLTVV.

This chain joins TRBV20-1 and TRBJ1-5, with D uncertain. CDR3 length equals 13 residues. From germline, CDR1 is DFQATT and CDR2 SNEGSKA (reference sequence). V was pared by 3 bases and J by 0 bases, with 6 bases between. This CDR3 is CSASFYSNQPQHF. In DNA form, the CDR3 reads TGCAGTGCTAGTTTCTATAGCAATCAGCCCCAGCATTTT.

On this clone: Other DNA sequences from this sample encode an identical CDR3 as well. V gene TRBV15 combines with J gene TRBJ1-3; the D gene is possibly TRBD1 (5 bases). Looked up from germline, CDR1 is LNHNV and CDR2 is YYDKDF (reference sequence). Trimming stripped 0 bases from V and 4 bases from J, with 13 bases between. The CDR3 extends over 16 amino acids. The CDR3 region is CATSRDYRGGGNTIYF. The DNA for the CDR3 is TGTGCCACCAGCAGAGATTATAGGGGAGGCGGAAACACCATATATTTT.

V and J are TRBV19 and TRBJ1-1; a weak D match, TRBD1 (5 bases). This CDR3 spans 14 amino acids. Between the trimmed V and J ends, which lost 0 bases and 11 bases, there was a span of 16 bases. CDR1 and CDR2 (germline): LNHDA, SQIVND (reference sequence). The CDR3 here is CASSIERGFSKAFF. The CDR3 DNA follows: TGTGCCAGTAGTATAGAAAGGGGTTTCAGCAAGGCTTTCTTT.

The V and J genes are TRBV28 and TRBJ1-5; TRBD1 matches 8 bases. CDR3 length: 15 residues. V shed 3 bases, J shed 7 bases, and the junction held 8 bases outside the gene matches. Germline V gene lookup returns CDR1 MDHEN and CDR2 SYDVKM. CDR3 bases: TGTGCCAGCAGTTTCTCTGGACAGGGACCACAGCCCCAGCATTTT. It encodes CASSFSGQGPQPQHF.

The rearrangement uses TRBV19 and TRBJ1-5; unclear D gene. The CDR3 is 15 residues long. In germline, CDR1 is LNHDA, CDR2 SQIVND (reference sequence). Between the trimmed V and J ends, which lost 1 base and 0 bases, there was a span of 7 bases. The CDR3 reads CASSIARISNQPQHF. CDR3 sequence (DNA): TGTGCCAGTAGTATAGCGAGGATTAGCAATCAGCCCCAGCATTTT. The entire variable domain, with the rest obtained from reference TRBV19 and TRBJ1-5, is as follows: DGGITQSPKYLFRKEGQNVTLSCEQNLNHDAMYWYRQDPGQGLRLIYYSQIVNDFQKGDIAEGYSVSREKKESFPLTVTSAQKNPTAFYLCASSIARISNQPQHFGDGTRLSIL.

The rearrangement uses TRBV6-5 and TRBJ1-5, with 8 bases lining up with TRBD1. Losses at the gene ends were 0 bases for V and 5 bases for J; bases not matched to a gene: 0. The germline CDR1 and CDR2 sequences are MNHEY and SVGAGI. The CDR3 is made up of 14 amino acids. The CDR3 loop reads CASSYSTGDQPQHF. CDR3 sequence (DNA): TGTGCCAGCAGTTACTCGACAGGGGATCAGCCCCAGCATTTT.

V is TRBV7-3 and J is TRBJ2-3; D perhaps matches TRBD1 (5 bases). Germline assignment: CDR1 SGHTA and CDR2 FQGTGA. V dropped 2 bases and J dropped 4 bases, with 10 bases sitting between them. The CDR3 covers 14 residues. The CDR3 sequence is CASSLVVGADTQYF. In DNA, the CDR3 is TGTGCCAGCAGCTTAGTTGTAGGGGCAGATACGCAGTATTTT.

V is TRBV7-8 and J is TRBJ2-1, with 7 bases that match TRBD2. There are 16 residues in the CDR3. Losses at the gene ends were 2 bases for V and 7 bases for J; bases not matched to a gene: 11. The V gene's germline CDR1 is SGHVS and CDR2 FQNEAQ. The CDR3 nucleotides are TGTGCCAGCAGCTTACTTTGGACTAGTGCGGGTAATGAGCAGTTCTTC. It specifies CASSLLWTSAGNEQFF.

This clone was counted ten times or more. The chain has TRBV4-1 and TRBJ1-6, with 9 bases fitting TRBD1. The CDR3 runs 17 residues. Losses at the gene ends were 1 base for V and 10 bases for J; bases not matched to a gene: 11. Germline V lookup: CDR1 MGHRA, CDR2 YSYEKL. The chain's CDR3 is CASSQVNRPGQGSPLHF. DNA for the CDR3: TGCGCCAGCAGCCAAGTCAACCGACCGGGACAGGGATCACCCCTCCACTTT.

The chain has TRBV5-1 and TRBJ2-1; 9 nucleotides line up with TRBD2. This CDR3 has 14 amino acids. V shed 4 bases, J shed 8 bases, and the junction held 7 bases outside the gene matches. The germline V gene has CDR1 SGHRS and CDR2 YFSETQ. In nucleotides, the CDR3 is TGCGCCAGCAGCAAGACTAGCGGAGGGGATGAGCAGTTCTTC. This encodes CASSKTSGGDEQFF. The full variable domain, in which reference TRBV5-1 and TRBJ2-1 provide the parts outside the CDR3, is KAGVTQTPRYLIKTRGQQVTLSCSPISGHRSVSWYQQTPGQGLQFLFEYFSETQRNKGNFPGRFSGRQFSNSRSEMNVSTLELGDSALYLCASSKTSGGDEQFFGPGTRLTVL.

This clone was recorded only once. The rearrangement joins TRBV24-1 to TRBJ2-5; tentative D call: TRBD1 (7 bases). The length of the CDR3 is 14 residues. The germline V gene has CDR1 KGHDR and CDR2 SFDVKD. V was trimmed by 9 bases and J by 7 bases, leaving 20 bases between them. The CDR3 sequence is CATANPAGGTTQYF. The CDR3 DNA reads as TGTGCCACCGCTAACCCAGCAGGGGGGACGACCCAGTACTTC.

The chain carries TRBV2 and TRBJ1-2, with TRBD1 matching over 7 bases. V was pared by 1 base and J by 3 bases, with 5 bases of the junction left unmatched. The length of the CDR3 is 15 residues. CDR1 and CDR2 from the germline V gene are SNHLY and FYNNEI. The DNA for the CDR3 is TGTGCCAGCAGTGAAGAAGAGGGGGCCGACTATGGCTACACCTTC. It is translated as CASSEEEGADYGYTF.

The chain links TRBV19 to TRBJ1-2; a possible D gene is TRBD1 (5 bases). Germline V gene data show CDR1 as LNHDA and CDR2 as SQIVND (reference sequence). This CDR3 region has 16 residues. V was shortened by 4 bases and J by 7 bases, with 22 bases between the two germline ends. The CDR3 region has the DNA TGTGCCAGTAGTAAGGGCGCCCAGGGTGGGGTAGGTGGCTACACCTTC. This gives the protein CASSKGAQGGVGGYTF.

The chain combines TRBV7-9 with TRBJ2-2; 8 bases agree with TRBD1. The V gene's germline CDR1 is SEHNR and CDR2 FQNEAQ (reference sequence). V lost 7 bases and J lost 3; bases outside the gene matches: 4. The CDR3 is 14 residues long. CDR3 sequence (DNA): TGTGCCAGCAAAGACAGGGGTGACACCGGGGAGCTGTTTTTT. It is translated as CASKDRGDTGELFF.

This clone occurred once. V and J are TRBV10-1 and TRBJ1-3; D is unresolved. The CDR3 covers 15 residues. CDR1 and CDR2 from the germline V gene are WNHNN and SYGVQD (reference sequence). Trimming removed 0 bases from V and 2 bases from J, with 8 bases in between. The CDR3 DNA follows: TGCGCCAGCAGTGAGTCCCTACCGACTGGAAACACCATATATTTT. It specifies CASSESLPTGNTIYF.

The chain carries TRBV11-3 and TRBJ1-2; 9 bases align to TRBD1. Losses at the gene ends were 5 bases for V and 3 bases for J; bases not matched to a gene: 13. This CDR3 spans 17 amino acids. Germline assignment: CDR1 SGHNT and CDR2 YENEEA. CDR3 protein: CASSGSRDRVWDYGYTF. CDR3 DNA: TGTGCCAGCAGCGGAAGCCGGGACAGGGTTTGGGACTATGGCTACACCTTC.

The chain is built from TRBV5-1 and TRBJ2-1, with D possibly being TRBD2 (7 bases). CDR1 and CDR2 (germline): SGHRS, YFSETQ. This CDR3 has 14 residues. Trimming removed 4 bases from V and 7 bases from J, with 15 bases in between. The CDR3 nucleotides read TGCGCCAGCAGCACGGGGGGCCAGGGAAATGAGCAGTTCTTC. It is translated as CASSTGGQGNEQFF.

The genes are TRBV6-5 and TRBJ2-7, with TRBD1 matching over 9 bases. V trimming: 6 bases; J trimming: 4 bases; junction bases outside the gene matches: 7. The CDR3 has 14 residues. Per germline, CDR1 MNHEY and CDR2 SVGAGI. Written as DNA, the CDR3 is TGTGCCAGCAGCCTTCGACAGGGGGTTTACGAGCAGTACTTC. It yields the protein CASSLRQGVYEQYF.

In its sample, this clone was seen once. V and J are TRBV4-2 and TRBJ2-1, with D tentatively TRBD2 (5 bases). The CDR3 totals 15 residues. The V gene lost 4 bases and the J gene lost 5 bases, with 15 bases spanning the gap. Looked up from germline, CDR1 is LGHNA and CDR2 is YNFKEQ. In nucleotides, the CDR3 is TGTGCCAGCAGCCGCGGGCTTGAACGGAACAATGAGCAGTTCTTC. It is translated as CASSRGLERNNEQFF.

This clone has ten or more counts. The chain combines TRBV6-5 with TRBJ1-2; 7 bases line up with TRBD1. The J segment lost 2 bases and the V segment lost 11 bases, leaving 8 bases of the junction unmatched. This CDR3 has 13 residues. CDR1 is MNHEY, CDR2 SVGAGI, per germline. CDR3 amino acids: CAGQGDNNYGYTF. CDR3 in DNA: TGTGCCGGCCAGGGGGACAACAACTATGGCTACACCTTC.

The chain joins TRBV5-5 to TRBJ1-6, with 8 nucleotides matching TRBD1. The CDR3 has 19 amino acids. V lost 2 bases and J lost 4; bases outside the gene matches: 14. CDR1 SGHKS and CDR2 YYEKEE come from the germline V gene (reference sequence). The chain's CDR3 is CASSFITTGGGIYNSPLHF. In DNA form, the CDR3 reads TGTGCCAGCAGCTTTATAACCACAGGGGGTGGCATTTATAATTCACCCCTCCACTTT.

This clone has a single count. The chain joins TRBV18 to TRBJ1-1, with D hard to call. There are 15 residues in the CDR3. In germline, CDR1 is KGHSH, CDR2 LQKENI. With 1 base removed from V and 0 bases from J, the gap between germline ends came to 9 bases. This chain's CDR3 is CASSPLGGMNTEAFF. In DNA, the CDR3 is TGTGCCAGCTCACCACTCGGAGGGATGAACACTGAAGCTTTCTTT.

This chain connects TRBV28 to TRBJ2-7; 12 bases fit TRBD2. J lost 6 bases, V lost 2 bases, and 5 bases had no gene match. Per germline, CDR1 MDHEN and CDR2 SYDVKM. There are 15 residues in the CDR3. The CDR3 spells CASSLGTSGRLEQYF. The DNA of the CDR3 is TGTGCCAGCAGTTTAGGCACTAGCGGGAGGCTCGAGCAGTACTTC.

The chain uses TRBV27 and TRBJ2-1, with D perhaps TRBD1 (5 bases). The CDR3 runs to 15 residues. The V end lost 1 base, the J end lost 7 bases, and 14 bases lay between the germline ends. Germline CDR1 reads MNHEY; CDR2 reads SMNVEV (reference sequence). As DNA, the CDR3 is TGTGCCAGCAGTTTATTTCAGGGTATGGTTAATGAGCAGTTCTTC. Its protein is CASSLFQGMVNEQFF.

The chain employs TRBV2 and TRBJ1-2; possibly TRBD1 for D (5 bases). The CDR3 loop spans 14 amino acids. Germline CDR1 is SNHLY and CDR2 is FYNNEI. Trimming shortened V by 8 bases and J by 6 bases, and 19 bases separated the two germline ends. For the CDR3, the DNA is TGTGCCAGCGGGGGGACCACGAGAGCTAATGGCTACACCTTC. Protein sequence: CASGGTTRANGYTF.